This passage covers 15 T cell receptor beta chains from one sample sequenced in a study of blood T cell repertoires in COVID-19. Assay: immunoSEQ multiplex PCR; the TCRdb copy retains only in-frame clones and omits some. Altogether 60,000 to 95,000 clones are present, more than 75% being singletons, with the ten largest covering around 5.8%. What was sequenced was peripheral blood. These receptors all stem from a human donor in a cohort sampled during active COVID-19.

The chain links TRBV7-2 to TRBJ2-4; 9 positions match TRBD1. With 1 base clipped from V and 8 bases from J, the junction kept 6 bases outside the gene matches. The V gene's germline CDR1 is SGHTA and CDR2 FQGNSA. This CDR3 comprises 15 residues. CDR3 protein: CASSLDTGGFDIQYF. CDR3 DNA sequence: TGTGCCAGCAGCTTAGATACAGGGGGCTTTGACATTCAGTACTTC.

The chain employs TRBV19 and TRBJ2-1; no clear D gene. CDR3 length: 13 amino acids. Trimming removed 5 bases from V and 4 bases from J, with 9 bases in between. Looked up from germline, CDR1 is LNHDA and CDR2 is SQIVND (reference sequence). The CDR3 DNA follows: TGTGCCAGTAGTCTCTACGGGTACAATGAGCAGTTCTTC. This codes for CASSLYGYNEQFF.

The rearrangement links TRBV19 to TRBJ1-4; D remains ambiguous. V was clipped by 1 base and J by 6 bases, with 15 bases between them. The CDR3 length is 16 residues. CDR1 and CDR2 (germline): LNHDA, SQIVND (reference sequence). The CDR3 protein is CASSIGRTSRDEKLFF. DNA for the CDR3: TGTGCCAGTAGTATAGGCAGGACCTCGAGGGATGAAAAACTGTTTTTT.

The genes are TRBV19 and TRBJ1-6; 8 nucleotides match TRBD1. The CDR3 runs to 14 residues. Germline trimming cut 1 base from V and 8 bases from J; bases unmatched to any gene: 1. Germline V gene sequence: CDR1 LNHDA, CDR2 SQIVND (reference sequence). The CDR3, as DNA: TGTGCCAGTAGTATAGGGACAGGGCATTCACCCCTCCACTTT. Translated, it gives CASSIGTGHSPLHF.

The rearrangement links TRBV29-1 to TRBJ2-3; 8 bases are shared with TRBD2. The germline V gene has CDR1 SQVTM and CDR2 ANQGSEA. V trimming: 3 bases; J trimming: 3 bases; junction bases outside the gene matches: 8. This CDR3 contains 15 residues. CDR3 coding DNA: TGCAGCGTTGAGGTATCGGGGGGGTCGACAGATACGCAGTATTTT. It specifies CSVEVSGGSTDTQYF.

The V call is TRBV9, the J call TRBJ2-5, with unresolved D. Trimming left V 0 bases short and J 3 bases short, with 9 bases between. The germline V gene encodes CDR1 SGDLS and CDR2 YYNGEE. This CDR3 contains 14 residues. The chain's CDR3 is CASSVAQAKETQYF. The CDR3 nucleotides are TGTGCCAGCAGCGTAGCCCAGGCCAAAGAGACCCAGTACTTC.

This clone was recorded once. The J gene is TRBJ1-1, the V gene TRBV6-2 or TRBV6-3, with D hard to call. The length of the CDR3 is 15 residues. With 5 bases removed from V and 4 bases from J, the gap between germline ends came to 17 bases. Germline CDR1 MNHEY, CDR2 SVGEGT. Written as DNA, the CDR3 is TGTGCCAGCAGTCGTAGACTTGTCGGTCCCACTGAAGCTTTCTTT. This translates into CASSRRLVGPTEAFF.

The gene calls are TRBV6-5 and TRBJ2-1; D might be TRBD1 (6 bases). Per the germline V gene, CDR1 is MNHEY and CDR2 is SVGAGI. This CDR3 is built from 14 residues. The germline V and J ends were trimmed by 6 bases and 2 bases, with 11 bases remaining between them. The CDR3 reads CASRRTVPYNEQFF. The CDR3 DNA sequence: TGTGCCAGCAGGAGGACAGTTCCCTACAATGAGCAGTTCTTC.

This chain connects TRBV29-1 to TRBJ1-1, with D possibly TRBD1 on 6 matching bases. This CDR3 region has 13 residues. CDR1 and CDR2 from the germline V gene are SQVTM and ANQGSEA. The V end lost 4 bases, the J end lost 6 bases, and 15 bases lay between the germline ends. CDR3 protein: CSVVGVGGAEAFF. DNA of the CDR3: TGCAGCGTTGTCGGGGTTGGGGGCGCTGAAGCTTTCTTT.

The CDR3 loop reads CSVAFNSGRGGELFF. CDR3 sequence (DNA): TGCAGCGTTGCTTTTAATTCGGGCCGGGGCGGGGAGCTGTTTTTT. V usage is TRBV29-1 and J usage is TRBJ2-2; maybe TRBD2 (5 bases). Germline CDR1 and CDR2: SQVTM and ANQGSEA. V lost 4 bases and J 7 bases, leaving 19 bases between the germline ends. The CDR3 contains 15 residues.

V and J are TRBV5-1 and TRBJ2-7; TRBD1 agrees at 7 bases. The V gene's germline CDR1 is SGHRS and CDR2 YFSETQ. Trimming removed 0 bases from V and 2 bases from J; junction bases left unmatched: 5. The CDR3 sequence is 15 residues long. The DNA for the CDR3 is TGCGCCAGCAGCTTGGAGACAGGGTGGACCTACGAGCAGTACTTC. Amino acid sequence: CASSLETGWTYEQYF.

This clone was seen only a few times. The chain uses TRBV7-6 and TRBJ2-1; the match to TRBD2 covers 7 bases. CDR1 is SGHVS, CDR2 FNYEAQ, per germline. The CDR3 is 15 amino acids. After removal of 1 base from V and 2 bases from J, the junction contained 2 bases not matched to a gene. The CDR3 coding sequence is TGTGCCAGCAGCTTAGAGGGACTAACCTACAATGAGCAGTTCTTC. It yields the protein CASSLEGLTYNEQFF.

V gene TRBV27 combines with J gene TRBJ2-4; possibly TRBD1 for D (6 bases). V dropped 2 bases and J dropped 6 bases, with 14 bases sitting between them. Germline loops: CDR1 MNHEY, CDR2 SMNVEV (reference sequence). This CDR3 spans 15 amino acids. In nucleotides, the CDR3 is TGTGCCAGCAGTTTAACGAGTCAGGGGAGAAACATTCAGTACTTC. Encoded protein: CASSLTSQGRNIQYF.

The CDR3 DNA follows: TGTGCCAGCAGTTACCCCGGGATGGACAGTAACTATGGCTACACCTTC. The encoded protein is CASSYPGMDSNYGYTF. The chain couples TRBV6-2 or TRBV6-3 to TRBJ1-2, with a weak D call TRBD1 (6 bases). CDR1 MNHEY and CDR2 SVGEGT come from the germline V gene. V was shortened by 2 bases and J by 1 base, with 14 bases between the two germline ends. The CDR3 contains 16 residues.

The chain recombines TRBV5-1 with TRBJ2-7; weak D call: TRBD2 (5 bases). Between the trimmed V and J ends, which lost 4 bases and 7 bases, there was a span of 12 bases. The CDR3 sequence is 12 residues long. Germline CDR1 and CDR2: SGHRS and YFSETQ. The CDR3 spells CASSRSGGEQYF. Here the CDR3 DNA reads TGCGCCAGCAGCCGGTCCGGCGGGGAGCAGTACTTC.